Each of the 13 T cell receptor beta chains below was sequenced from the same sample in a study of blood T cells in healthy people across ages. It was with a sample-barcoded 5' primer and a J-beta primer mix that a second PCR of roughly 6 to 12 cycles was run. TCRdb called the 5' RACE reads again in MiXCR, with one record for every CDR3 protein. The sample contains some 1.1 million distinct CDR3 sequences, roughly two fifths of which appear only once. The sequencing input was blood. The receptors stem from a man aged 18 to 30 in good health.

This sequence joins TRBV29-1 and TRBJ1-4, with TRBD1 matching over 7 bases. The CDR3 sequence is 14 residues long. After removal of 6 bases from V and 8 bases from J, the junction contained 12 bases not matched to a gene. CDR1 and CDR2 (germline): SQVTM, ANQGSEA. CDR3 coding DNA: TGCAGCGTCTACCCCCGGGACAGAGGCGAAAAACTGTTTTTT. Its protein is CSVYPRDRGEKLFF.

This clonotype appeared a few times. This chain joins TRBV20-1 and TRBJ1-6; 9 bases are shared with TRBD1. The germline CDR1 and CDR2 sequences are DFQATT and SNEGSKA (reference sequence). There are 15 residues in the CDR3. With 3 bases clipped from V and 9 bases from J, the junction kept 9 bases outside the gene matches. This chain's CDR3 is CSASGNRGRISPLHF. DNA of the CDR3: TGCAGTGCTAGCGGGAACAGGGGGCGAATTTCACCCCTCCACTTT.

This rearrangement joins TRBV18 to TRBJ1-1; D gene unclear. The CDR3 runs 13 residues. Germline V gene sequence: CDR1 KGHSH, CDR2 LQKENI. V lost 6 bases, J lost 3 bases, and 11 bases lay in between. The CDR3 region has the DNA TGTGCCAGCTCTCAGTGGAAAGACACTGAAGCTTTCTTT. This encodes CASSQWKDTEAFF.

The rearrangement links TRBV9 to TRBJ1-2; 7 bases align to TRBD1. The CDR3 consists of 18 residues. V was pared by 0 bases and J by 0 bases, with 11 bases of the junction left unmatched. Germline V gives CDR1 SGDLS, CDR2 YYNGEE. The CDR3 loop is CASSVAPRDSKPNYGYTF. CDR3 coding DNA: TGTGCCAGCAGCGTAGCTCCCCGGGACAGCAAACCTAACTATGGCTACACCTTC.

The chain joins TRBV29-1 to TRBJ2-5; D unresolved. CDR3 size: 14 residues. Germline loops: CDR1 SQVTM, CDR2 ANQGSEA. Deletions cut 2 bases from V and 6 bases from J, with 16 bases between. CDR3 in DNA: TGCAGCGTTGAAACTCTGGAGACCCGAAAGACCCAGTACTTC. Residues: CSVETLETRKTQYF.

This clonotype was recorded at least ten times. V is TRBV21-1 and J is TRBJ1-6; the listed D gene, TRBD1, was not tested against the DNA. TRBV21-1 is an annotated pseudogene. The CDR3 loop spans 17 amino acids. The chain's CDR3 is CASVLSGKGAYNSPLHF. The CDR3 DNA sequence: TGTGCCAGCGTTCTTTCAGGGAAAGGAGCCTATAATTCACCCCTCCACTTT.

This chain uses TRBV20-1 with TRBJ1-5; D remains ambiguous. The CDR3 loop spans 16 amino acids. Germline values: CDR1 DFQATT, CDR2 SNEGSKA (reference sequence). Trimming shortened V by 7 bases and J by 0 bases, and 19 bases separated the two germline ends. The CDR3 loop reads CSGARGDSYSNQPQHF. The DNA of the CDR3 is TGCAGTGGGGCGAGAGGAGATTCATATAGCAATCAGCCCCAGCATTTT.

The chain employs TRBV2 and TRBJ2-5; D gene unclear. CDR1 is SNHLY, CDR2 FYNNEI, per germline. V dropped 9 bases and J dropped 4 bases, with 12 bases sitting between them. The CDR3 consists of 12 residues. Written as DNA, the CDR3 is TGTGCCAGTTGGGGTGTGGGAGAGACCCAGTACTTC. This gives the protein CASWGVGETQYF.

This chain uses TRBV20-1 with TRBJ2-1; 8 bases fit TRBD2. Germline CDR1 reads DFQATT; CDR2 reads SNEGSKA (reference sequence). The CDR3 loop spans 17 amino acids. J lost 9 bases, V lost 0 bases, and 16 bases had no gene match. CDR3: CSARDLLAATREGEQFF. The CDR3 DNA reads TGCAGTGCTAGAGACCTACTCGCGGCCACCCGGGAGGGTGAGCAGTTCTTC.

V and J are TRBV5-1 and TRBJ2-5; D is possibly TRBD1 (5 bases). The CDR3 consists of 14 residues. Germline CDR1 reads SGHRS; CDR2 reads YFSETQ. The V and J ends lost 6 bases and 11 bases respectively, with 23 bases between them. Written as DNA, the CDR3 is TGCGCCAGCACCCATTCAGGGTCCCTCAATGAGCAGTACTTC. Its translation is CASTHSGSLNEQYF.

This clonotype was seen only a few times. The J gene is TRBJ1-1, the V gene TRBV12-3 or TRBV12-4, with 7 nucleotides matching TRBD1. Trimming removed 6 bases from V and 0 bases from J; junction bases left unmatched: 4. This CDR3 comprises 14 residues. This CDR3 reads CASRATGMNTEAFF. The CDR3 nucleotides read TGTGCCAGCAGGGCGACAGGGATGAACACTGAAGCTTTCTTT.

The table lists this clonotype with a few counts. The rearrangement joins TRBV25-1 to TRBJ2-1, with D possibly matching TRBD2 (6 bases). This CDR3 is 10 amino acids long. The V gene's germline CDR1 is MGHDK and CDR2 SYGVNS. V gave up 8 bases and J gave up 10 bases, with 9 bases separating them. CDR3 loop: CASGAGEQFF. The DNA for the CDR3 is TGTGCCAGCGGGGCGGGAGAGCAGTTCTTC.

Worth noting for this clonotype: Being one base from a much bigger clone, this may be a read error. The rearrangement links TRBV4-1 to TRBJ2-5; 7 bases line up with TRBD1. The V gene end was trimmed by 0 bases and the J gene end by 11 bases; junction bases not matched to a gene: 15. This CDR3 has 16 amino acids. From germline, CDR1 is MGHRA and CDR2 YSYEKL. This chain's CDR3 is CASSQEGGQPYNEQYF. The CDR3 coding sequence is TGCGCCAGCAGCCAAGAAGGGGGACAGCCTTACAATGAGCAGTACTTC.